This T cell receptor beta chain was identified in a study of blood T cell repertoires in COVID-19. Study as a whole: The cDNA or gDNA used as material had been derived from T cells, B-cell-depleted T cells, or PBMCs.

Clones were read by immunoSEQ multiplex PCR, and TCRdb kept only the in-frame ones, dropping some. This sample has more than 95,000 clones, with 75% to 90% found just once. Germline CDR1 MDHEN, CDR2 SYDVKM. This CDR3 comprises 14 residues. The V end was cut by 8 bases, the J end by 5 bases, with 15 bases between. This chain links TRBV28 with TRBJ1-4; D might be TRBD1 (6 bases). The sample taken for sequencing was peripheral blood. The receptor was isolated from a woman older than 75 with COVID-19, enrolled during active disease. The CDR3 here is CASWETGPNEKLFF. For the CDR3, the DNA is TGTGCCAGCTGGGAAACAGGGCCAAATGAAAAACTGTTTTTT.